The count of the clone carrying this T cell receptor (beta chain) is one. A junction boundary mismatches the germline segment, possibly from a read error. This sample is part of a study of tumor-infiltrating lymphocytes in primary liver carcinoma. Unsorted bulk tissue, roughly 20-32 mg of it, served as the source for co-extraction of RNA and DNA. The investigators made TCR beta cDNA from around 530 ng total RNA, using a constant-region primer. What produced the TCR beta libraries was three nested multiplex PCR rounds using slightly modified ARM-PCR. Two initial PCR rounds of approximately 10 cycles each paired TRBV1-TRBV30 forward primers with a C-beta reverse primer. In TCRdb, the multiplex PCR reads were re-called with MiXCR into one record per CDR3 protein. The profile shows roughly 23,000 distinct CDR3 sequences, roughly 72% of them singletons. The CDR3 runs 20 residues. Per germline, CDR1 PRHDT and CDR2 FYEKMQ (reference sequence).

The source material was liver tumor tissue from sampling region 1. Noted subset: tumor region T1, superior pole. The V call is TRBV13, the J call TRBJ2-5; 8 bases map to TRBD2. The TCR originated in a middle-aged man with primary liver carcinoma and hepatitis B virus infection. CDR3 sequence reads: CASSSPPVTSVEVVEETQYF. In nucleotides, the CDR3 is TGTGCTAGCAGCTCCCCTCCCGTGACTAGCGTAGAGGTTGTGGAAGAGACCCAGTACTTC.